The 4 T cell receptor beta chains reported below all come from one sample, sequenced in a study of hypomethylating agent response in myelodysplastic syndrome. The table came from immunoSEQ multiplex PCR; TCRdb's copy has only in-frame clones and leaves some out. The sample has roughly 3,200 clones, 82% seen once. Sequencing used bone marrow, obtained before or after starting hypomethylating agent treatment for myelodysplastic syndrome (not recorded which). These receptors all stem from a human donor with myelodysplastic syndrome.

The rearrangement joins TRBV11-2 to TRBJ1-3; no definite D call. The germline gives CDR1 SGHAT, CDR2 FQNNGV. The V gene lost 0 bases and the J gene lost 5 bases, with 11 bases spanning the gap. There are 15 residues in the CDR3. CDR3: CASSLDRGKRNTIYF. The CDR3 region has the DNA TGTGCCAGCAGCTTAGACCGGGGAAAACGAAACACCATATATTTT.

A remark on this clone: Other nucleotide sequences in the sample specify the same CDR3. The gene calls are TRBV7-2 and TRBJ1-2; perhaps TRBD1 as D (5 bases). The CDR3 runs to 15 residues. V lost 5 bases and J lost 6, with 19 bases in between. Looked up from germline, CDR1 is SGHTA and CDR2 is FQGNSA. Here the CDR3 reads CASSPPGAGFHGYTF. CDR3 nucleotide sequence: TGTGCCAGCAGCCCACCCGGGGCTGGTTTTCATGGCTACACCTTC.

The chain links TRBV25-1 to TRBJ1-2; 7 nucleotides agree with TRBD1. The CDR3 consists of 15 residues. CDR1 and CDR2 (germline): MGHDK, SYGVNS. J lost 2 bases, V lost 2 bases, and 5 bases had no gene match. CDR3 sequence: CASSEATGPNYGYTF. The CDR3 bases are TGTGCCAGCAGTGAAGCGACAGGGCCAAACTATGGCTACACCTTC.

This chain connects TRBV6-6 to TRBJ1-6, with D uncertain. Germline lookup yields CDR1 MNHNY and CDR2 SVGAGI (reference sequence). This CDR3 has 13 residues. V was cut by 0 bases and J by 10 bases, with 7 bases left in between. CDR3 region: CASSYSKGSPLHF. In nucleotides, the CDR3 is TGTGCCAGCAGTTACTCGAAGGGCTCACCCCTCCACTTT.